Each of the 28 T cell receptor beta chains below was sequenced from the same sample in a study of beta chain features in type 1 diabetes. What was sequenced were expressed TCRB transcripts, since all of the isolated RNA had been reverse transcribed. Measured with immunoSEQ multiplex PCR; TCRdb has only the in-frame clones, and not every one. The sample yields around 500,000 clones, 10% to 12% seen once. Sequencing was done on a sample of naive CD4+ T cells from blood. These receptor sequences come from a woman aged 18-29 years in good health.

The genes are TRBV5-1 and TRBJ2-7; D call uncertain. Trimming pared 0 bases from V and 2 bases from J, leaving 9 bases between. The CDR3 extends over 14 amino acids. The germline V gene has CDR1 SGHRS and CDR2 YFSETQ. The CDR3 DNA reads as TGCGCCAGCAGCTTGGGCCAGGCGGCCTACGAGCAGTACTTC. This encodes CASSLGQAAYEQYF.

This clone has a count of ten or more. V and J are TRBV7-2 and TRBJ2-4; the match to TRBD1 covers 7 bases. The CDR3 is 14 residues long. Germline assignment: CDR1 SGHTA and CDR2 FQGNSA. Losses at the gene ends were 7 bases for V and 5 bases for J; bases not matched to a gene: 8. In nucleotides, the CDR3 is TGTGCCAGCACACGCGGACAGGAGGAAAACATTCAGTACTTC. Translation: CASTRGQEENIQYF.

The chain recombines TRBV29-1 with TRBJ2-7; a possible D gene is TRBD1 (6 bases). The germline V and J ends were trimmed by 7 bases and 6 bases, with 19 bases remaining between them. CDR1 SQVTM and CDR2 ANQGSEA come from the germline V gene. This CDR3 region has 13 residues. The CDR3 spells CSAKQGSRPEQYF. CDR3 sequence (DNA): TGCAGCGCCAAACAGGGCTCTAGACCCGAGCAGTACTTC.

The chain carries TRBV15 and TRBJ1-1; no firm D call. The germline V and J ends were trimmed by 5 bases and 1 base, with 11 bases remaining between them. Germline V gives CDR1 LNHNV, CDR2 YYDKDF (reference sequence). This CDR3 region has 14 residues. CDR3 coding DNA: TGTGCCACCAGCCAGAGACGGGGGAACACTGAAGCTTTCTTT. It yields the protein CATSQRRGNTEAFF.

This clone was found a few times. CDR3 nucleotides: TGTGCCGCTAACCGGGTCAAGTCCAATCAGCCCCAGCATTTT. Translated, it gives CAANRVKSNQPQHF. This chain uses TRBV2 with TRBJ1-5; D gene unclear. V gave up 11 bases and J gave up 3 bases, with 17 bases separating them. The germline CDR1 and CDR2 sequences are SNHLY and FYNNEI. This CDR3 has 14 amino acids.

The chain uses TRBV10-3 and TRBJ2-1, with TRBD1 as a possible D gene (6 bases). V lost 8 bases to trimming and J lost 10 bases, with 6 bases between them. CDR3 size: 9 residues. Germline CDR1 ENHRY, CDR2 SYGVKD. The DNA of the CDR3 is TGTGCCATCGGGACAGAGCAGTTCTTC. Translated: CAIGTEQFF.

This clone has just a few counts. V gene TRBV5-6 combines with J gene TRBJ2-6; tentative D call: TRBD2 (5 bases). CDR1 and CDR2 from the germline V gene are SGHDT and YYEEEE. The V gene lost 4 bases and the J gene lost 4 bases, with 15 bases spanning the gap. The CDR3 is made up of 16 amino acids. CDR3 amino acids: CASSITPGSGANVLTF. In DNA, the CDR3 is TGTGCCAGCAGCATCACCCCGGGATCCGGGGCCAACGTCCTGACTTTC. Variable domain in full (rest from reference TRBV5-6 and TRBJ2-6): DAGVTQSPTHLIKTRGQQVTLRCSPKSGHDTVSWYQQALGQGPQFIFQYYEEEERQRGNFPDRFSGHQFPNYSSELNVNALLLGDSALYLCASSITPGSGANVLTFGAGSRLTVL.

This clone was observed a handful of times. The V and J genes are TRBV5-1 and TRBJ1-1, with 12 bases fitting TRBD1. CDR3 length equals 15 residues. Germline assignment: CDR1 SGHRS and CDR2 YFSETQ. Germline trimming cut 4 bases from V and 7 bases from J; bases unmatched to any gene: 8. In DNA, the CDR3 is TGCGCCAGCAGCCCGGGACAGGGGGCCGCCATTGAAGCTTTCTTT. It yields the protein CASSPGQGAAIEAFF.

A few counts support this clone. The rearrangement joins TRBV15 to TRBJ2-5; no reliable D call. Trimming took off 1 base at V and 7 bases at J, with 13 bases between the two ends. The germline gives CDR1 LNHNV, CDR2 YYDKDF (reference sequence). The CDR3 totals 14 residues. CDR3 nucleotides: TGTGCCACCAGCAGAGGGGCCCCCGGCGGGACCCAGTACTTC. Translating gives CATSRGAPGGTQYF.

V is TRBV19 and J is TRBJ2-5; 10 bases are a match to TRBD2. CDR3 size: 17 residues. Germline V gives CDR1 LNHDA, CDR2 SQIVND (reference sequence). V shed 3 bases and J 5 bases; nucleotides not matched to a gene: 12. In nucleotides, the CDR3 is TGTGCCAGTAGTATCTTTGGGGCTAGCGGGAGTGGGGAGACCCAGTACTTC. This sequence encodes CASSIFGASGSGETQYF.

With regard to this clone: This specimen includes other DNA sequences encoding the same CDR3. The chain carries TRBV25-1 and TRBJ1-5; tentatively, D is TRBD1 (5 bases). The CDR3 loop spans 14 amino acids. V lost 1 base, J lost 2 bases, and 6 bases lay in between. The germline gives CDR1 MGHDK, CDR2 SYGVNS. For the CDR3, the DNA is TGTGCCAGCAGTGAATGGGGGGGCAATCAGCCCCAGCATTTT. It yields the protein CASSEWGGNQPQHF.

The chain carries TRBV2 and TRBJ2-1; possible D gene TRBD1, 5 bases. The CDR3 is 12 amino acids. From germline, CDR1 is SNHLY and CDR2 FYNNEI. The CDR3 DNA follows: TGTGCTTTAGGGGCGGAATACAATGAGCAGTTCTTC. It is translated as CALGAEYNEQFF.

The rearrangement links TRBV18 to TRBJ2-1; D may be TRBD1 (6 bases). V lost 3 bases, J lost 5 bases, and 8 bases lay in between. Per the germline V gene, CDR1 is KGHSH and CDR2 is LQKENI. The CDR3 is 13 residues long. CDR3 loop: CASSPRQDNEQFF. The CDR3 DNA reads as TGTGCCAGCTCACCGCGACAGGACAATGAGCAGTTCTTC.

This clone has more than one count but fewer than ten. Additional DNA sequences in this sample encode the identical CDR3. This chain joins TRBV20-1 and TRBJ2-1, with a weak D call TRBD2 (5 bases). Germline CDR1 reads DFQATT; CDR2 reads SNEGSKA (reference sequence). This CDR3 contains 10 residues. Trimming took off 6 bases at V and 7 bases at J, with 7 bases between the two ends. CDR3 sequence reads: CSATGNEQFF. Here the CDR3 DNA reads TGCAGTGCCACGGGGAATGAGCAGTTCTTC.

This clone appeared a few times. This chain uses TRBV11-3 with TRBJ2-1; no clear D. The CDR3 loop spans 14 amino acids. Looked up from germline, CDR1 is SGHNT and CDR2 is YENEEA. Trimming pared 0 bases from V and 8 bases from J, leaving 11 bases between. CDR3 nucleotide sequence: TGTGCCAGCAGCTTAGATAGATACCGGGATGAGCAGTTCTTC. Translated: CASSLDRYRDEQFF.

There are a few counts of this clone. The V gene is TRBV5-6, the J gene TRBJ2-3; 9 bases align to TRBD1. Losses at the gene ends were 3 bases for V and 2 bases for J; bases not matched to a gene: 7. The CDR3 spans 16 residues. From germline, CDR1 is SGHDT and CDR2 YYEEEE. The CDR3 DNA follows: TGTGCCAGCAGCTCGGACAGGGGCCTATTCACAGATACGCAGTATTTT. It codes for CASSSDRGLFTDTQYF.

The rearrangement joins TRBV19 to TRBJ2-1; 8 bases align to TRBD1. CDR3 length: 14 residues. J was trimmed by 4 bases and V by 5 bases; bases with no gene match: 4. Germline assignment: CDR1 LNHDA and CDR2 SQIVND (reference sequence). The chain's CDR3 is CASSVDRGYNEQFF. The CDR3 nucleotides are TGTGCCAGTAGTGTCGACAGGGGTTACAATGAGCAGTTCTTC.

V usage is TRBV7-2 and J usage is TRBJ2-2; 13 nucleotides match TRBD2. The germline V gene has CDR1 SGHTA and CDR2 FQGNSA. The V gene end was trimmed by 0 bases and the J gene end by 7 bases; junction bases not matched to a gene: 5. This CDR3 region has 17 residues. For the CDR3, the DNA is TGTGCCAGCAGCTTAGCGCGACTAGCGGGGGGAGGCGGGGAGCTGTTTTTT. This gives the protein CASSLARLAGGGGELFF.

In this sample, this clone turned up a few times. The chain carries TRBV14 and TRBJ1-1; TRBD1 aligns across 9 bases. The V gene's germline CDR1 is SGHDN and CDR2 FVKESK. V was clipped by 4 bases and J by 7 bases; unmatched bases: 16. The CDR3 runs 17 residues. In DNA form, the CDR3 reads TGTGCCAGCAGCCGAATATTCCCGGGACAGGGAAGGGGTGAAGCTTTCTTT. Translated, it gives CASSRIFPGQGRGEAFF.

The chain joins TRBV27 to TRBJ2-3; D unresolved. V dropped 3 bases and J dropped 8 bases, with 9 bases sitting between them. Germline V lookup: CDR1 MNHEY, CDR2 SMNVEV (reference sequence). This CDR3 is 12 amino acids long. CDR3 sequence: CASSLELGTQYF. The CDR3, as DNA: TGTGCCAGCAGTTTGGAATTGGGTACGCAGTATTTT.

This clone has more than one count but fewer than ten. Other DNA sequences of this sample code for an identical CDR3. V is TRBV14 and J is TRBJ2-6; D uncertain. Trimming pared 4 bases from V and 1 base from J, leaving 5 bases between. The CDR3 has 14 amino acids. CDR1 is SGHDN and CDR2 is FVKESK in the germline V gene. The chain's CDR3 is CASSRGSGANVLTF. The CDR3 DNA follows: TGTGCCAGCAGCCGGGGTTCTGGGGCCAACGTCCTGACTTTC. Filled out from reference TRBV14 and TRBJ2-6, the complete variable domain reads EAGVTQFPSHSVIEKGQTVTLRCDPISGHDNLYWYRRVMGKEIKFLLHFVKESKQDESGMPNNRFLAERTGGTYSTLKVQPAELEDSGVYFCASSRGSGANVLTFGAGSRLTVL.

This clone was observed a few times. This chain joins TRBV19 and TRBJ2-7, with 9 bases fitting TRBD2. This CDR3 comprises 14 residues. Trimming removed 10 bases from V and 2 bases from J; junction bases left unmatched: 9. The germline gives CDR1 LNHDA, CDR2 SQIVND (reference sequence). For the CDR3, the DNA is TGTGCCACTGGGAGCGGGAGGCCCACCTACGAGCAGTACTTC. Translation gives CATGSGRPTYEQYF.

V gene TRBV30 combines with J gene TRBJ2-7, with 11 bases fitting TRBD2. The CDR3 extends over 17 amino acids. Trimming at V came to 3 bases and at J to 5 bases, leaving 15 bases not matched to a gene. The germline V gene encodes CDR1 GTSNPN and CDR2 SVGIG (reference sequence). The CDR3 coding sequence is TGTGCCTGGAGACAGGGGAAAATAGCGGGAGGGCCCCACGAGCAGTACTTC. Protein sequence: CAWRQGKIAGGPHEQYF.

CDR3 bases: TGTGCCAGCAACCGGGATTTTGAGAACACTGAAGCTTTCTTT. As protein: CASNRDFENTEAFF. This chain links TRBV11-2 with TRBJ1-1, with no clear D. Germline V lookup: CDR1 SGHAT, CDR2 FQNNGV. The CDR3 loop spans 14 amino acids. Trimming removed 7 bases at V and 1 base at J, with 13 bases between. Together with reference TRBV11-2 and TRBJ1-1, the CDR3 gives the full variable domain: EAGVAQSPRYKIIEKRQSVAFWCNPISGHATLYWYQQILGQGPKLLIQFQNNGVVDDSQLPKDRFSAERLKGVDSTLKIQPAKLEDSAVYLCASNRDFENTEAFFGQGTRLTVV.

This clone was seen more than once but under ten times. At the DNA level, this CDR3 is encoded by other sequences in the same sample as well. The V and J genes are TRBV18 and TRBJ2-5; D is undetermined. V was cut by 3 bases and J by 2 bases, with 4 bases left in between. CDR1 is KGHSH and CDR2 is LQKENI in the germline V gene. There are 12 residues in the CDR3. The CDR3 loop reads CASSPSQETQYF. The CDR3 nucleotides are TGTGCCAGCTCACCTTCGCAAGAGACCCAGTACTTC.

This clone was observed a handful of times. The rearrangement uses TRBV4-3 and TRBJ2-7; perhaps D is TRBD1 or TRBD2 (8 bases each). The germline V gene has CDR1 LGHNA and CDR2 YSLEER. This CDR3 is 15 amino acids long. V was cut by 4 bases and J by 1 base, with 14 bases left in between. The CDR3 nucleotides are TGCGCCAGCAGCCCGGGAGGGACAGGTTCCTACGAGCAGTACTTC. This codes for CASSPGGTGSYEQYF.

This clone was counted many times. The chain is built from TRBV19 and TRBJ2-1, with 9 bases that match TRBD1. CDR1 and CDR2 from the germline V gene are LNHDA and SQIVND (reference sequence). This CDR3 region has 14 residues. Germline trimming cut 9 bases from V and 7 bases from J; bases unmatched to any gene: 10. CDR3 DNA sequence: TGTGCCAGCCGGACAGGGGCCTCTTCGAATGAGCAGTTCTTC. This encodes CASRTGASSNEQFF.

This clone was seen only a few times. The chain carries TRBV29-1 and TRBJ1-1, with a weak D call TRBD1 (5 bases). Germline V gene lookup returns CDR1 SQVTM and CDR2 ANQGSEA. Trimming cost V 6 bases and J 2 bases, with 16 bases left between them. The CDR3 extends over 14 amino acids. In DNA, the CDR3 is TGCAGCGTGGAGCCCACCAGGGTAAACACTGAAGCTTTCTTT. Its protein product is CSVEPTRVNTEAFF.